Here is one T cell receptor (beta chain) with its context. As yet, its antigen is unknown. This specimen comes from a study of cytomegalovirus exposure and HLA in healthy donors. Study context: In an early release, HLA-typed donors contributed tens of millions of unique TCR sequences. Study results and caveats: The authors listed 164 TCR beta chains as cytomegalovirus-associated. The productive fraction for most TCR beta V segments was about 87% or about 30% in an earlier analysis.

PCR was performed using 60 Vbeta and 13 Jbeta primers. Here immunoSEQ multiplex PCR was the method, and the copy in TCRdb shows in-frame clones only, minus some. The sample has some 190,000 clones, roughly 77% seen once. V was pared by 8 bases and J by 0 bases, with 1 base of the junction left unmatched. Germline-derived CDR1 and CDR2 are LNHDA and SQIVND (reference sequence). The CDR3 has 12 residues. The V and J genes are TRBV19 and TRBJ2-7; 7 bases match TRBD1. This TCR derives from a woman aged 50 to 60 in good health and CMV-seronegative. The sequenced material came from PBMCs. CDR3 sequence (DNA): TGTGCCAGTTCAGGGGGCTCCTACGAGCAGTACTTC. Translating it yields CASSGGSYEQYF.